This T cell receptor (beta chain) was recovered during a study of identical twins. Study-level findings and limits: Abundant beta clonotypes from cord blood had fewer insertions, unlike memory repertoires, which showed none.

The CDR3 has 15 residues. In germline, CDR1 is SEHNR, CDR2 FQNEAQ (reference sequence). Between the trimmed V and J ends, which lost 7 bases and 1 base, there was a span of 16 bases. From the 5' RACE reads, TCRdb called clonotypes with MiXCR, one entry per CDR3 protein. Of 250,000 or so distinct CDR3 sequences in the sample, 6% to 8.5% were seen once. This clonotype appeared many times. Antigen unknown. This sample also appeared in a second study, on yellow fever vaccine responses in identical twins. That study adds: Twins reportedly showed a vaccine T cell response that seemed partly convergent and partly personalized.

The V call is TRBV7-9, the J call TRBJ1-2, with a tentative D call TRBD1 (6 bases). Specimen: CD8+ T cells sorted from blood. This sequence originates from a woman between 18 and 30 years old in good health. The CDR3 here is CASTTTGSNNYGYTF. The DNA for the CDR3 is TGTGCCAGCACGACGACAGGATCCAATAACTATGGCTACACCTTC.